Listed here are 23 T cell receptor beta chains from one sample, sequenced in a study of radiation and T cells in renal cell carcinoma. Repertoires were generated with immunoSEQ multiplex PCR, while TCRdb's copy carries only in-frame clones and drops some. The table includes around 64,000 clones, about three quarters detected once. This sample's time point: blood 4 weeks post-SBRT, at nephrectomy. Treatment denoted: 15 Gy SBRT to primary tumor, nephrectomy 4 weeks later. Sample: blood, taken from a patient whose treatment included radiotherapy and nephrectomy. The origin of the receptors is a man in his sixties with renal cell carcinoma.

The genes are TRBV4-3 and TRBJ2-7; no clear D gene. Germline CDR1 and CDR2: LGHNA and YSLEER. There are 14 residues in the CDR3. V shed 1 base and J shed 4 bases, with 11 bases lying between them. CDR3 coding DNA: TGCGCCAGCAGCCAAGCGCGGACCGGATACGAGCAGTACTTC. This encodes CASSQARTGYEQYF.

V gene TRBV21-1 combines with J gene TRBJ2-3; the D call TRBD2 from the table was never checked on the DNA. TRBV21-1 is described as a pseudogene. This CDR3 contains 17 residues. For the CDR3, the DNA is TGTGCCAGCACCCCATGGGGGACTAGCGGGGTAAAAGATACGCAGTATTTT. Its protein is CASTPWGTSGVKDTQYF.

This sequence joins TRBV2 and TRBJ2-3; the D gene is possibly TRBD2 (6 bases). Germline V gene data show CDR1 as SNHLY and CDR2 as FYNNEI. V was shortened by 4 bases and J by 2 bases, with 16 bases between the two germline ends. The CDR3 has 16 amino acids. Here the CDR3 DNA reads TGTGCCAGCAGTGTGGAGGGAGGAGTAAACACAGATACGCAGTATTTT. As protein: CASSVEGGVNTDTQYF. The full variable domain, its missing parts supplied by reference TRBV2 and TRBJ2-3, is EPEVTQTPSHQVTQMGQEVILRCVPISNHLYFYWYRQILGQKVEFLVSFYNNEISEKSEIFDDQFSVERPDGSNFTLKIRSTKLEDSAMYFCASSVEGGVNTDTQYFGPGTRLTVL.

The gene calls are TRBV29-1 and TRBJ2-3, with 8 nucleotides matching TRBD2. Germline V CDR1 and CDR2: SQVTM, ANQGSEA. The CDR3 is made up of 15 amino acids. The V and J ends lost 7 bases and 5 bases, in that order; junction bases with no gene match: 14. CDR3 DNA: TGCAGCGCCCCAGGCCAGCGGGGGAACGGAGATACGCAGTATTTT. Protein: CSAPGQRGNGDTQYF.

The gene calls are TRBV6-5 and TRBJ1-1; D gene ambiguous. The V gene lost 1 base and the J gene lost 0 bases, with 12 bases spanning the gap. Germline assignment: CDR1 MNHEY and CDR2 SVGAGI. The CDR3 runs to 16 residues. CDR3 in amino acids: CASSYLPGFMNTEAFF. CDR3 DNA: TGTGCCAGCAGTTACTTGCCAGGCTTCATGAACACTGAAGCTTTCTTT.

This rearrangement joins TRBV10-3 to TRBJ2-1; TRBD2 agrees at 10 bases. V shed 0 bases, J shed 5 bases, and the junction held 4 bases outside the gene matches. This CDR3 contains 16 residues. CDR1 and CDR2 (germline): ENHRY, SYGVKD. In DNA, the CDR3 is TGTGCCATCAGTGAGTCAGCGGGAGGGAAGGACAATGAGCAGTTCTTC. Translated: CAISESAGGKDNEQFF.

For the CDR3, the DNA is TGCGCCAGCAGTGAACAGGGTACCGGGGAGCTGTTTTTT. The encoded protein is CASSEQGTGELFF. The chain carries TRBV10-1 and TRBJ2-2, with D perhaps matching TRBD1 (6 bases). V dropped 3 bases and J dropped 5 bases, with 7 bases sitting between them. The germline gives CDR1 WNHNN, CDR2 SYGVQD (reference sequence). The CDR3 has 13 amino acids.

Only a few counts were recorded for this clone. The chain uses TRBV19 and TRBJ1-2, with unresolved D. This CDR3 spans 13 amino acids. V lost 2 bases, J lost 4 bases, and 8 bases lay in between. Germline V CDR1 and CDR2: LNHDA, SQIVND (reference sequence). The DNA of the CDR3 is TGTGCCAGTAGTATAATAGGCATCTATGGCTACACCTTC. It codes for CASSIIGIYGYTF.

The sample holds a few counts of this clone. The V and J genes are TRBV11-3 and TRBJ1-1; TRBD1 might be the D (6 bases). CDR1 and CDR2 from the germline V gene are SGHNT and YENEEA. V dropped 4 bases and J dropped 1 base, with 10 bases sitting between them. The CDR3 is 14 residues long. The CDR3: CASSSRGRNTEAFF. The CDR3 DNA reads TGTGCCAGCAGCTCCAGGGGAAGGAACACTGAAGCTTTCTTT.

This chain joins TRBV6-9 and TRBJ1-1; D is unclear. This CDR3 comprises 13 residues. Deletions cut 3 bases from V and 8 bases from J, with 13 bases between. CDR1 MNHGY and CDR2 SVAAGI come from the germline V gene. The CDR3 DNA reads as TGTGCCAGCAGTTACTCGGATGGGTCCGAAGCTTTCTTT. Amino acid sequence: CASSYSDGSEAFF.

This clone was seen a few times. The genes are TRBV30 and TRBJ2-2; D unresolved. Per germline, CDR1 GTSNPN and CDR2 SVGIG (reference sequence). Trimming took 0 bases from V and 5 from J, leaving 10 bases between them. This CDR3 is 14 amino acids long. The CDR3 spells CAWSVSIVTGELFF. CDR3 sequence (DNA): TGTGCCTGGAGTGTAAGCATAGTTACCGGGGAGCTGTTTTTT.

The gene calls are TRBV12-5 and TRBJ2-7; D gene uncertain. Trimming took off 2 bases at V and 0 bases at J, with 14 bases between the two ends. The CDR3 extends over 16 amino acids. CDR1 is LGHNT, CDR2 FRNRAP, per germline. The CDR3 spells CASGLNNVVSSYEQYF. Written as DNA, the CDR3 is TGTGCTAGTGGTTTGAACAATGTTGTAAGCTCCTACGAGCAGTACTTC.

The chain recombines TRBV25-1 with TRBJ1-1; a possible D gene is TRBD1 (6 bases). The CDR3 spans 13 residues. V dropped 7 bases and J dropped 4 bases, with 13 bases sitting between them. The germline V gene encodes CDR1 MGHDK and CDR2 SYGVNS. CDR3 loop: CASISRGTTEAFF. CDR3 bases: TGTGCCAGCATTTCCAGGGGTACCACTGAAGCTTTCTTT.

The rearrangement uses TRBV9 and TRBJ2-7, with a weak D call TRBD1 (6 bases). In germline, CDR1 is SGDLS, CDR2 YYNGEE. The CDR3 consists of 19 residues. V lost 0 bases, J lost 2 bases, and 24 bases lay in between. CDR3 in amino acids: CASSVATKWDNGPTYEQYV. CDR3 bases: TGTGCCAGCAGCGTAGCTACAAAGTGGGACAACGGACCTACCTACGAGCAGTACGTC.

The chain links TRBV7-2 to TRBJ2-7; 9 nucleotides match TRBD2. Looked up from germline, CDR1 is SGHTA and CDR2 is FQGNSA. V shed 4 bases and J 4 bases; nucleotides not matched to a gene: 8. The CDR3 has 15 amino acids. Here the CDR3 reads CASSSESGGLYEQYF. CDR3 sequence (DNA): TGTGCCAGCAGCTCTGAAAGCGGGGGGTTATACGAGCAGTACTTC.

The chain carries TRBV6-5 and TRBJ1-1; D is unresolved. The V end lost 4 bases, the J end lost 3 bases, and 3 bases lay between the germline ends. Germline V gives CDR1 MNHEY, CDR2 SVGAGI. The length of the CDR3 is 11 residues. CDR3 coding DNA: TGTGCCAGCAGTTCTTACACTGAAGCTTTCTTT. Residues: CASSSYTEAFF.

In its sample, this clone is medium-sized. This chain connects TRBV27 to TRBJ2-1; D call uncertain. The CDR3 sequence is 13 residues long. CDR1 and CDR2 (germline): MNHEY, SMNVEV (reference sequence). V lost 4 bases and J lost 6, with 10 bases in between. CDR3 DNA sequence: TGTGCCAGCAGTTGGGGTGGCTCCAATGAGCAGTTCTTC. As protein: CASSWGGSNEQFF.

The V and J genes are TRBV7-9 and TRBJ2-4; 10 bases are shared with TRBD1. V dropped 5 bases and J dropped 3; count of bases not matched to a gene: 7. This CDR3 is 16 amino acids long. Germline loops: CDR1 SEHNR, CDR2 FQNEAQ (reference sequence). CDR3 nucleotide sequence: TGTGCCAGCAGCCCCCAGGGGACAGGGGTCAAAAACATTCAGTACTTC. Protein sequence: CASSPQGTGVKNIQYF.

The chain joins TRBV7-9 to TRBJ2-1; 7 bases are shared with TRBD2. CDR1 is SEHNR and CDR2 is FQNEAQ in the germline V gene (reference sequence). This CDR3 has 16 amino acids. Losses at the gene ends were 5 bases for V and 7 bases for J; bases not matched to a gene: 14. DNA of the CDR3: TGTGCCAGCAGCGTACGGGGAGCGGGAAATCGAAATGAGCAGTTCTTC. This codes for CASSVRGAGNRNEQFF.

The chain links TRBV7-3 to TRBJ1-1, with D unclear. The CDR3 is 13 amino acids. Per the germline V gene, CDR1 is SGHTA and CDR2 is FQGTGA. Trimming removed 2 bases at V and 0 bases at J, with 4 bases between. The CDR3 protein is CASSLGMNTEAFF. CDR3 DNA sequence: TGTGCCAGCAGCTTAGGGATGAACACTGAAGCTTTCTTT.

This clone has only one observation. J is TRBJ1-1 and V is TRBV6-6, with 9 positions matching TRBD1. Germline values: CDR1 MNHNY, CDR2 SVGAGI (reference sequence). V shed 6 bases, J shed 5 bases, and the junction held 7 bases outside the gene matches. The CDR3 covers 14 residues. In nucleotides, the CDR3 is TGTGCCAGCAGACCCTCCGGGACAGGGACTGAAGCTTTCTTT. Its translation: CASRPSGTGTEAFF.

A few counts support this clone. The genes are TRBV19 and TRBJ1-2, with 8 bases aligning to TRBD1. The CDR3 totals 15 residues. V gave up 4 bases and J gave up 6 bases; unmatched junction bases: 10. Germline CDR1 LNHDA, CDR2 SQIVND (reference sequence). The CDR3 region has the DNA TGTGCCAGTAGTAGGCCACGGGCAGGGGGCGATGGCTACACCTTC. This sequence encodes CASSRPRAGGDGYTF.

J is TRBJ2-5 and V is TRBV9, with unresolved D. The V and J ends lost 0 bases and 1 base respectively, with 7 bases between them. The CDR3 is 14 amino acids. CDR1 is SGDLS, CDR2 YYNGEE, per germline. This CDR3 reads CASSVGTAQETQYF. The CDR3 region has the DNA TGTGCCAGCAGCGTAGGAACAGCCCAAGAGACCCAGTACTTC.